The source of this T cell receptor (beta chain) is a study of technical replicates of blood from a handful of donors. The CDR3 totals 17 residues. Losses at the gene ends were 10 bases for V and 7 bases for J; bases not matched to a gene: 21. Per the germline V gene, CDR1 is MRHNA and CDR2 is SNTAGT. Assay: immunoSEQ multiplex PCR; the TCRdb copy retains only in-frame clones and omits some. There are tens of thousands of clones in the sample; around 94% occur only once, and about 0.26% lies in the top ten. This clonotype originated in a human donor in good health. The sample consisted of T cells isolated from PBMCs. The chain carries TRBV6-4 and TRBJ2-3; 9 nucleotides match TRBD2. The CDR3 DNA is TGTGCCAAGGGGGCTAGCGGGACGCTCGATGACCTATATACGCAGTATTTT. This sequence encodes CAKGASGTLDDLYTQYF.